This T cell receptor (beta chain) was recovered during a study of cytomegalovirus exposure and HLA in healthy donors. Turning to the study itself: Unique TCR beta sequences numbering approximately 100 million came from about 179 million T cells in an earlier analysis. From HLA-typed donors, an early data release held roughly 80 million unique TCRs. Study results and limitations: In a later analysis, TCR beta V- and J-gene trimming was associated with a missense DCLRE1C variant. CMV serostatus was the only recorded immune exposure for donors.

A multiplex PCR was run with 60 Vbeta primers and 13 Jbeta primers. Profiling relied on immunoSEQ multiplex PCR, and the TCRdb table lists in-frame clones only, not all of them. The data hold fewer than 250,000 clones, with 70% to 85% observed a single time. The CDR3 extends over 13 amino acids. V was shortened by 3 bases and J by 7 bases, with 10 bases between the two germline ends. The V gene's germline CDR1 is WSHSY and CDR2 SAAADI. A word on this clone: The antigen remains unidentified.

This rearrangement joins TRBV10-2 to TRBJ1-5; D remains unclear. The sequencing sample was made of PBMCs. This clonotype was sampled from a man in his forties or fifties in good health and CMV-seropositive. CDR3 sequence (DNA): TGCGCCAGCAGTGACTCCCTCGGGCAGCCCCAGCATTTT. Residues: CASSDSLGQPQHF.